The 17 T cell receptor beta chains reported below all come from one sample, sequenced in a study of shared clonotypes between healthy human individuals. This table comes from immunoSEQ multiplex PCR, and its TCRdb copy is limited to in-frame clones, with some not included. The sample yields approximately 1,000,000 clones, about 84% seen once. The sample was memory CD4+ T cells from PBMCs. Subset described: CD45RA-negative fraction. These receptors were taken from a man between 18 and 35 years old in good health. Some clones in this sample may be carry-over from other donors' samples.

The rearrangement joins TRBV7-3 to TRBJ2-3, with D hard to call. Germline V gene lookup returns CDR1 SGHTA and CDR2 FQGTGA. The V end lost 4 bases, the J end lost 0 bases, and 8 bases lay between the germline ends. This CDR3 spans 14 amino acids. The chain's CDR3 is CASSWEPSTDTQYF. CDR3 nucleotide sequence: TGTGCCAGCAGCTGGGAACCTAGCACAGATACGCAGTATTTT.

Concerning this clone: A read error is possible here, since a much larger clone lies one base away. The chain's CDR3 is CASSLAGLVTEAFF. The CDR3 nucleotides are TGCGCCAGCAGCTTGGCGGGGCTGGTCACTGAAGCTTTCTTT. V gene TRBV5-1 combines with J gene TRBJ1-1; a possible D gene is TRBD1 (5 bases). CDR3 length equals 14 residues. The V and J ends lost 0 bases and 4 bases respectively, with 10 bases between them. The germline V gene has CDR1 SGHRS and CDR2 YFSETQ.

This CDR3 reads CASSESTGKVNEQYF. DNA of the CDR3: TGTGCCAGCAGTGAATCTACCGGGAAGGTCAACGAGCAGTACTTC. This chain joins TRBV25-1 and TRBJ2-7, with D maybe TRBD2 (5 bases). This CDR3 is 15 amino acids long. Germline CDR1 and CDR2: MGHDK and SYGVNS. V gave up 1 base and J gave up 5 bases, with 15 bases separating them.

The chain has TRBV11-2 and TRBJ1-2; D ambiguous. The CDR3 is made up of 15 amino acids. Germline V gives CDR1 SGHAT, CDR2 FQNNGV. V lost 4 bases to trimming and J lost 5 bases, with 17 bases between them. The CDR3 spells CASSSPGPGWYGYTF. The DNA of the CDR3 is TGTGCCAGCAGCTCCCCCGGACCAGGATGGTATGGCTACACCTTC. Looking up the rest from reference TRBV11-2 and TRBJ1-2 gives the full variable domain: EAGVAQSPRYKIIEKRQSVAFWCNPISGHATLYWYQQILGQGPKLLIQFQNNGVVDDSQLPKDRFSAERLKGVDSTLKIQPAKLEDSAVYLCASSSPGPGWYGYTFGSGTRLTVV.

This rearrangement joins TRBV6-5 to TRBJ1-1; D possibly corresponds to TRBD1 (6 bases). The germline V and J ends were trimmed by 2 bases and 1 base, with 8 bases remaining between them. Germline V gene data show CDR1 as MNHEY and CDR2 as SVGAGI. This CDR3 region has 14 residues. The CDR3 protein is CASSYDRKNTEAFF. The CDR3 nucleotides are TGTGCCAGCAGTTACGACAGGAAGAACACTGAAGCTTTCTTT.

V gene TRBV6-1 combines with J gene TRBJ1-2; unclear D gene. CDR1 and CDR2 (germline): MNHNS, SASEGT. Trimming cost V 4 bases and J 5 bases, with 11 bases left between them. The CDR3 extends over 13 amino acids. The chain's CDR3 is CASSGQKNYGYTF. The CDR3 DNA is TGTGCCAGCAGTGGGCAGAAGAATTATGGCTACACCTTC.

As regards this clone: A much larger clone lies one base from this, so it may be a read error. The chain recombines TRBV28 with TRBJ2-7; TRBD1 agrees at 11 bases. The CDR3 contains 14 residues. Unmatched junction bases numbered 4, after V lost 6 bases and J lost 3 bases. Germline V lookup: CDR1 MDHEN, CDR2 SYDVKM. In nucleotides, the CDR3 is TGTGCCAGCAGGGGACAGGGGGGGAGCTACGAGCAGTACTTC. Its protein product is CASRGQGGSYEQYF.

The chain has TRBV2 and TRBJ2-3, with unresolved D. V gave up 7 bases and J gave up 0 bases, with 11 bases separating them. Germline V lookup: CDR1 SNHLY, CDR2 FYNNEI. The CDR3 totals 14 residues. The DNA for the CDR3 is TGTGCCAGCATCCGGACGCTGAGCACAGATACGCAGTATTTT. It encodes CASIRTLSTDTQYF. The variable domain in full, completed from reference TRBV2 and TRBJ2-3, reads EPEVTQTPSHQVTQMGQEVILRCVPISNHLYFYWYRQILGQKVEFLVSFYNNEISEKSEIFDDQFSVERPDGSNFTLKIRSTKLEDSAMYFCASIRTLSTDTQYFGPGTRLTVL.

This chain links TRBV6-5 with TRBJ1-5; D possibly corresponds to TRBD1 (6 bases). The CDR3 contains 13 residues. V lost 2 bases and J 7 bases, leaving 9 bases between the germline ends. Germline loops: CDR1 MNHEY, CDR2 SVGAGI. The CDR3 bases are TGTGCCAGCAGTTACGGGAGGGGGCAGCCCCAGCATTTT. This gives the protein CASSYGRGQPQHF.

V usage is TRBV5-5 and J usage is TRBJ2-7; TRBD1 agrees at 10 bases. V shed 2 bases, J shed 6 bases, and the junction held 11 bases outside the gene matches. CDR1 is SGHKS, CDR2 YYEKEE, per germline (reference sequence). CDR3 length: 16 amino acids. Written as DNA, the CDR3 is TGTGCCAGCAGCTTAACCCCCGGGACAGGGGTCGGCGAGCAGTACTTC. As protein: CASSLTPGTGVGEQYF.

The J gene is TRBJ2-3, the V gene TRBV27; 12 bases are shared with TRBD2. The CDR3 sequence is 16 residues long. CDR1 and CDR2 from the germline V gene are MNHEY and SMNVEV (reference sequence). With V trimmed by 6 bases and J by 0 bases, 4 bases remained unmatched. CDR3 nucleotides: TGTGCCAGCAGCTACGGGACTAGCGGGAGCACAGATACGCAGTATTTT. It yields the protein CASSYGTSGSTDTQYF.

The gene calls are TRBV5-4 and TRBJ2-7; the D is unclear. Trimming cost V 2 bases and J 2 bases, with 8 bases left between them. The germline V gene has CDR1 SGHNT and CDR2 YYREEE (reference sequence). This CDR3 has 13 amino acids. The CDR3 DNA reads as TGTGCCAGCAGCTTAGACCGGGCCTACGAGCAGTACTTC. Its translation is CASSLDRAYEQYF. Using reference TRBV5-4 and TRBJ2-7 for the parts outside the CDR3, the full variable domain is ETGVTQSPTHLIKTRGQQVTLRCSSQSGHNTVSWYQQALGQGPQFIFQYYREEENGRGNFPPRFSGLQFPNYSSELNVNALELDDSALYLCASSLDRAYEQYFGPGTRLTVT.

Points on this clone: The sample carries other DNA sequences with the same CDR3. The chain has TRBV19 and TRBJ2-7; D is undetermined. Germline CDR1 LNHDA, CDR2 SQIVND (reference sequence). CDR3 length: 11 amino acids. V shed 1 base and J shed 6 bases, with 4 bases lying between them. This chain's CDR3 is CASSIAAEQYF. The CDR3 DNA sequence: TGTGCCAGTAGTATAGCAGCCGAGCAGTACTTC.

The chain carries TRBV9 and TRBJ1-3; the match to TRBD1 covers 9 bases. The CDR3 loop spans 15 amino acids. CDR1 is SGDLS and CDR2 is YYNGEE in the germline V gene. V lost 3 bases and J lost 4; bases outside the gene matches: 5. The CDR3 nucleotides read TGTGCCAGCAGCGGCGGGACAGGGCTAGGAAACACCATATATTTT. As protein: CASSGGTGLGNTIYF.

The rearrangement joins TRBV29-1 to TRBJ2-1; the D gene is possibly TRBD2 (7 bases). Germline values: CDR1 SQVTM, CDR2 ANQGSEA. Trimming stripped 4 bases from V and 0 bases from J, with 16 bases between. The CDR3 loop spans 16 amino acids. CDR3 bases: TGCAGCGTTGTTGATAGGCGGGGGCGCTCCTACAATGAGCAGTTCTTC. This codes for CSVVDRRGRSYNEQFF.

This clone has only a few counts. The chain carries TRBV10-2 and TRBJ1-2; no reliable D call. There are 13 residues in the CDR3. Germline values: CDR1 WSHSY, CDR2 SAAADI. V lost 2 bases and J lost 8, with 12 bases in between. The CDR3 nucleotides are TGCGCCAGCAGTGAGGGCCCCCTTCGGGGCTACACCTTC. It specifies CASSEGPLRGYTF.

The CDR3 is CASSYRVNNEQFF. Written as DNA, the CDR3 is TGTGCCAGCAGCTACCGGGTTAACAATGAGCAGTTCTTC. The rearrangement links TRBV11-2 to TRBJ2-1; D remains ambiguous. The CDR3 runs to 13 residues. Germline values: CDR1 SGHAT, CDR2 FQNNGV. V was clipped by 4 bases and J by 5 bases, with 9 bases between them.